This T cell receptor (beta chain) was sequenced in a study of OX40 agonist ivuxolimab in advanced cancers. Clones were read by immunoSEQ multiplex PCR, and TCRdb kept only the in-frame ones, dropping some. The sample lists tens of thousands of clones, roughly 86% occurring once. Germline CDR1 reads SQVTM; CDR2 reads ANQGSEA. The germline V and J ends were trimmed by 0 bases and 2 bases, with 2 bases remaining between them. This CDR3 comprises 11 residues. Source: CD4+ or CD8+ T cells sorted from blood, taken in a trial of the OX40 agonist ivuxolimab. The TCR originated in an adult with an advanced solid tumor such as melanoma, head and neck, liver or kidney cancer. The V gene is TRBV29-1, the J gene TRBJ2-7; D is uncertain. The CDR3 DNA follows: TGCAGCGTTGAAGATACCTACGAGCAGTACTTC. As protein: CSVEDTYEQYF.